Below, 28 T cell receptor beta chains from the same sample are listed, as sequenced in a study of vaccination and CD4 T cells after COVID-19. Oncomine TCR Beta short-read sequencing was applied to DNA from cultured CD4+ T cells. TCRdb reanalysed the PCR reads using MiXCR and keeps one entry per CDR3 protein. The sample includes 6,000 to 7,500 distinct CDR3 sequences, roughly 35% of them seen just once. These receptors are not linked to any known antigen. The treatment is: approximately nine-day PBMC culture with coronavirus spike peptide pools or control peptides (ViraFEST assay). Unexposed donor CD4+ T cells predated the COVID-19 pandemic, collected 2011-2018. The sample was CD4+ T cells from blood, cultured in vitro. The receptors here all came from a human donor in good health.

This clonotype has more than one count but fewer than ten. V and J are TRBV20-1 and TRBJ2-3; 7 bases align to TRBD2. The V and J ends lost 5 bases and 0 bases, in that order; junction bases with no gene match: 8. Per germline, CDR1 DFQATT and CDR2 SNEGSKA (reference sequence). The CDR3 has 15 residues. CDR3 protein: CSAESGVLSTDTQYF. The CDR3 coding sequence is TGCAGTGCTGAGAGCGGGGTACTTAGCACAGATACGCAGTATTTT.

The chain couples TRBV5-1 to TRBJ2-7; D gene unclear. Trimming cost V 0 bases and J 7 bases, with 17 bases left between them. Germline V lookup: CDR1 SGHRS, CDR2 YFSETQ. The CDR3 is made up of 15 amino acids. CDR3 in amino acids: CASSLGDPGRGEQYF. The CDR3 DNA reads as TGCGCCAGCAGCTTGGGGGATCCGGGTCGCGGTGAGCAGTACTTC.

The V gene is TRBV7-9, the J gene TRBJ2-7; TRBD2 aligns across 7 bases. The junction had 2 bases not matched to a gene; V was cut back by 2 bases and J by 1 base. Germline V gene sequence: CDR1 SEHNR, CDR2 FQNEAQ (reference sequence). This CDR3 has 14 amino acids. This CDR3 reads CASSLTGGSYEQYF. The DNA of the CDR3 is TGTGCCAGCAGCTTAACGGGAGGATCCTACGAGCAGTACTTC.

This clonotype has just a few counts. The genes are TRBV20-1 and TRBJ2-7, with D possibly TRBD1 on 5 matching bases. V shed 5 bases and J shed 5 bases, with 13 bases lying between them. The CDR3 extends over 12 amino acids. Germline-derived CDR1 and CDR2 are DFQATT and SNEGSKA (reference sequence). The DNA of the CDR3 is TGCAGTGCTTGGGGCCAGTCCCACGAGCAGTACTTC. Its protein product is CSAWGQSHEQYF.

This clonotype was picked up a small number of times. The CDR3 spells CASSQYRGTEAFF. The CDR3, as DNA: TGTGCCAGCAGCCAGTACAGGGGGACTGAAGCTTTCTTT. J is TRBJ1-1 and V is TRBV14; TRBD1 agrees at 8 bases. CDR1 and CDR2 from the germline V gene are SGHDN and FVKESK. With 3 bases clipped from V and 5 bases from J, the junction kept 2 bases outside the gene matches. The CDR3 is 13 amino acids. Full variable domain (remainder filled in from reference TRBV14 and TRBJ1-1): EAGVTQFPSHSVIEKGQTVTLRCDPISGHDNLYWYRRVMGKEIKFLLHFVKESKQDESGMPNNRFLAERTGGTYSTLKVQPAELEDSGVYFCASSQYRGTEAFFGQGTRLTVV.

The V call is TRBV6-5, the J call TRBJ2-4, with D hard to call. The V end was cut by 4 bases, the J end by 5 bases, with 12 bases between. This CDR3 has 14 residues. Looked up from germline, CDR1 is MNHEY and CDR2 is SVGAGI. CDR3 nucleotides: TGTGCCAGCAGTTGGAACCACCAACAAAACATTCAGTACTTC. Its protein product is CASSWNHQQNIQYF.

The J gene is TRBJ2-5, the V gene TRBV6-1; a possible D gene is TRBD2 (5 bases). CDR1 is MNHNS, CDR2 SASEGT, per germline. Trimming cost V 1 base and J 10 bases, with 16 bases left between them. This CDR3 is 14 amino acids long. CDR3: CASSEGWGDIGQYF. The CDR3 region has the DNA TGTGCCAGCAGTGAAGGGTGGGGAGATATCGGCCAGTACTTC.

This clonotype was seen more than once but under ten times. The CDR3 DNA sequence: TGCAGTGCTTCGGGACTCCCATCCTACGAGCAGTACTTC. Its protein product is CSASGLPSYEQYF. V gene TRBV20-1 combines with J gene TRBJ2-7; maybe TRBD2 (6 bases). Germline CDR1 reads DFQATT; CDR2 reads SNEGSKA (reference sequence). The V gene lost 5 bases and the J gene lost 1 base, with 12 bases spanning the gap. This CDR3 contains 13 residues.

This clonotype has only a few counts. The rearrangement links TRBV20-1 to TRBJ1-3, with no clear D. The V gene's germline CDR1 is DFQATT and CDR2 SNEGSKA (reference sequence). CDR3 length: 13 amino acids. Trimming removed 4 bases from V and 2 bases from J, with 9 bases in between. The DNA of the CDR3 is TGCAGTGCTAAGGTGGCGACTGGAAACACCATATATTTT. It translates to CSAKVATGNTIYF.

The V and J genes are TRBV7-2 and TRBJ1-5, with 9 bases aligning to TRBD1. The J segment lost 6 bases and the V segment lost 1 base, leaving 7 bases of the junction unmatched. CDR1 is SGHTA and CDR2 is FQGNSA in the germline V gene. This CDR3 contains 16 residues. The CDR3 region is CASSLGMGTGIQPQHF. The CDR3 DNA is TGTGCCAGCAGCTTAGGTATGGGGACAGGGATTCAGCCCCAGCATTTT.

This clonotype showed up just a few times. The V gene is TRBV28, the J gene TRBJ2-5; D may be TRBD1 or TRBD2 (5 bases each). Trimming left V 3 bases short and J 6 bases short, with 14 bases between. Germline CDR1 MDHEN, CDR2 SYDVKM. The CDR3 contains 14 residues. CDR3: CASSFPGSGQTQYF. CDR3 DNA: TGTGCCAGCAGTTTTCCAGGGAGCGGCCAGACCCAGTACTTC.

V and J are TRBV20-1 and TRBJ1-5; 7 bases agree with TRBD1. Germline assignment: CDR1 DFQATT and CDR2 SNEGSKA (reference sequence). The junction had 7 bases not matched to a gene; V was cut back by 6 bases and J by 11 bases. The CDR3 totals 11 residues. As DNA, the CDR3 is TGCAGTGCGCGGACAGGTATGGCCCAGCATTTT. It specifies CSARTGMAQHF.

The chain combines TRBV10-1 with TRBJ2-5, with a possible D match to TRBD1 (6 bases). The CDR3 extends over 13 amino acids. CDR1 and CDR2 (germline): WNHNN, SYGVQD (reference sequence). V lost 6 bases to trimming and J lost 3 bases, with 11 bases between them. Written as DNA, the CDR3 is TGCGCCAGCAGCCCCGACAGGAAAGAGACCCAGTACTTC. It translates to CASSPDRKETQYF.

This clonotype was observed once. This chain links TRBV5-4 with TRBJ1-1; the D is unclear. V was clipped by 4 bases and J by 4 bases, with 20 bases between them. Germline lookup yields CDR1 SGHNT and CDR2 YYREEE (reference sequence). The CDR3 consists of 16 residues. CDR3 amino acids: CASSPRAGSRLTEAFF. CDR3 sequence (DNA): TGTGCCAGCAGCCCTAGGGCAGGTTCTCGCCTCACTGAAGCTTTCTTT.

This clonotype was picked up a small number of times. The chain links TRBV24-1 to TRBJ2-3, with TRBD2 identical over 8 bases. In germline, CDR1 is KGHDR, CDR2 SFDVKD. The V gene end was trimmed by 4 bases and the J gene end by 3 bases; junction bases not matched to a gene: 5. The CDR3 is 15 residues long. The CDR3 is CATSELSGKTDTQYF. Here the CDR3 DNA reads TGTGCCACCAGTGAGCTTAGCGGGAAAACAGATACGCAGTATTTT.

The V and J genes are TRBV5-1 and TRBJ1-2; possible D gene TRBD1, 5 bases. Trimming removed 2 bases from V and 6 bases from J, with 14 bases in between. Germline V gene lookup returns CDR1 SGHRS and CDR2 YFSETQ. This CDR3 spans 14 amino acids. The CDR3 DNA reads as TGCGCCAGCAGCTTTGAGGTATTAGGGGATGGCTACACCTTC. Translation: CASSFEVLGDGYTF.

The chain links TRBV20-1 to TRBJ1-2; 8 nucleotides match TRBD1. The trim removed 3 bases at V and 3 bases at J, leaving 3 bases unmatched. The CDR3 runs to 13 residues. CDR1 is DFQATT and CDR2 is SNEGSKA in the germline V gene (reference sequence). Here the CDR3 DNA reads TGCAGTGCTAGTCCAGGGGGCGACTATGGCTACACCTTC. It encodes CSASPGGDYGYTF.

The CDR3 region is CASSLVRGNDQPQHF. In DNA form, the CDR3 reads TGTGCCAGCAGCTTAGTCAGGGGAAATGATCAGCCCCAGCATTTT. The gene calls are TRBV7-2 and TRBJ1-5; possible D gene TRBD1, 6 bases. Germline values: CDR1 SGHTA, CDR2 FQGNSA. Deletions cut 1 base from V and 5 bases from J, with 12 bases between. CDR3 length equals 15 residues.

The chain combines TRBV6-1 with TRBJ2-2; no reliable D call. The V gene lost 5 bases and the J gene lost 4 bases, with 8 bases spanning the gap. The CDR3 is 13 amino acids. Looked up from germline, CDR1 is MNHNS and CDR2 is SASEGT. CDR3 bases: TGTGCCAGCAGTCTGGTGGGCACCGGGGAGCTGTTTTTT. Its translation: CASSLVGTGELFF.

This clonotype was seen more than once but under ten times. The V and J genes are TRBV27 and TRBJ2-3; D remains ambiguous. V was clipped by 6 bases and J by 2 bases, with 9 bases between them. The CDR3 is 13 amino acids. Germline V lookup: CDR1 MNHEY, CDR2 SMNVEV (reference sequence). The CDR3 nucleotides are TGTGCCAGCAGGACTCGTTACACAGATACGCAGTATTTT. It translates to CASRTRYTDTQYF.

The chain has TRBV19 and TRBJ1-6; D is ambiguous. The CDR3 spans 12 residues. Deletions cut 5 bases from V and 10 bases from J, with 9 bases between. CDR1 and CDR2 (germline): LNHDA, SQIVND (reference sequence). The DNA for the CDR3 is TGTGCCAGTAGTCCTCCAGCCTCACCCCTCCACTTT. This gives the protein CASSPPASPLHF.

This clonotype was seen once. The gene calls are TRBV20-1 and TRBJ1-4, with 9 bases aligning to TRBD1. V lost 5 bases to trimming and J lost 5 bases; unmatched junction nucleotides: 15. The germline CDR1 and CDR2 sequences are DFQATT and SNEGSKA (reference sequence). CDR3 length: 17 amino acids. The CDR3 loop reads CSARRGGTGTGNEKLFF. The DNA for the CDR3 is TGCAGTGCTCGGCGGGGGGGAACCGGGACAGGGAATGAAAAACTGTTTTTT.

This clonotype was counted only a few times. This rearrangement joins TRBV10-1 to TRBJ2-1; 9 bases map to TRBD2. The CDR3 extends over 16 amino acids. Germline CDR1 WNHNN, CDR2 SYGVQD (reference sequence). V was pared by 0 bases and J by 8 bases, with 8 bases of the junction left unmatched. DNA for the CDR3: TGCGCCAGCAGTGAGTCAATAGCGGGAGAGACGGATGAGCAGTTCTTC. It is translated as CASSESIAGETDEQFF.

This clonotype appeared a few times. The chain carries TRBV7-9 and TRBJ2-5; 8 bases align to TRBD1. This CDR3 is built from 14 residues. Losses at the gene ends were 4 bases for V and 2 bases for J; bases not matched to a gene: 3. CDR1 is SEHNR, CDR2 FQNEAQ, per germline (reference sequence). DNA of the CDR3: TGTGCCAGCAGCTCGGACAGGGTTCAAGAGACCCAGTACTTC. Translated, it gives CASSSDRVQETQYF.

This clonotype has just a few counts. The J gene is TRBJ2-2, the V gene TRBV20-1, with 11 nucleotides matching TRBD2. Germline V gives CDR1 DFQATT, CDR2 SNEGSKA (reference sequence). CDR3 size: 16 residues. V lost 5 bases and J lost 4; bases outside the gene matches: 9. The CDR3 DNA reads TGCAGTGCTCTGCGTAGCGGGAGGGGGGGCACCGGGGAGCTGTTTTTT. Amino acids: CSALRSGRGGTGELFF.

This clonotype came up once. The chain carries TRBV28 and TRBJ1-2; D possibly corresponds to TRBD1 (6 bases). The CDR3 totals 14 residues. V lost 5 bases, J lost 8 bases, and 18 bases lay in between. Per germline, CDR1 MDHEN and CDR2 SYDVKM. The chain's CDR3 is CASSLTGRGEGYTF. CDR3 bases: TGTGCCAGCAGTCTCACAGGGAGGGGAGAGGGCTACACCTTC.

This clonotype turned up a few times. The rearrangement joins TRBV6-5 to TRBJ2-7, with D maybe TRBD1 (5 bases). Trimming pared 0 bases from V and 3 bases from J, leaving 18 bases between. Germline CDR1 and CDR2: MNHEY and SVGAGI. CDR3 length: 17 amino acids. The CDR3 loop is CASSYSTARGIGYEQYF. As DNA, the CDR3 is TGTGCCAGCAGTTACTCGACAGCTAGGGGCATCGGCTACGAGCAGTACTTC.

This clonotype was recorded a few times. The chain combines TRBV28 with TRBJ1-6; D remains ambiguous. The germline CDR1 and CDR2 sequences are MDHEN and SYDVKM. The length of the CDR3 is 15 residues. Trimming took off 2 bases at V and 7 bases at J, with 12 bases between the two ends. The CDR3 spells CASSLGRLKNSPLHF. In DNA, the CDR3 is TGTGCCAGCAGTTTAGGACGTCTCAAAAATTCACCCCTCCACTTT.